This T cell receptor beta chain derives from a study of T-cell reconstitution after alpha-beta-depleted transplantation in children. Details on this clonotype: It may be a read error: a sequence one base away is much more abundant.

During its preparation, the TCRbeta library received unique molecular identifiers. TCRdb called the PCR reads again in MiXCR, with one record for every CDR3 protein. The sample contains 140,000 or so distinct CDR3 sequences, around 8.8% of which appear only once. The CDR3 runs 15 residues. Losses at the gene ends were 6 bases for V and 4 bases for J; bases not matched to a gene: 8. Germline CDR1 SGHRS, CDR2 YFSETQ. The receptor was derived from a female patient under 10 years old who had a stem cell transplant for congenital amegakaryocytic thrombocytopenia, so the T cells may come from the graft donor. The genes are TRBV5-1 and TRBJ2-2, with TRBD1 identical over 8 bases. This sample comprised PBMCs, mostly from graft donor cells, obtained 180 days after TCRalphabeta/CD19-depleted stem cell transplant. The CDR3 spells CASTSQQGATGELFF. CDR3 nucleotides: TGCGCCAGCACCTCTCAGCAGGGGGCCACCGGGGAGCTGTTTTTT.